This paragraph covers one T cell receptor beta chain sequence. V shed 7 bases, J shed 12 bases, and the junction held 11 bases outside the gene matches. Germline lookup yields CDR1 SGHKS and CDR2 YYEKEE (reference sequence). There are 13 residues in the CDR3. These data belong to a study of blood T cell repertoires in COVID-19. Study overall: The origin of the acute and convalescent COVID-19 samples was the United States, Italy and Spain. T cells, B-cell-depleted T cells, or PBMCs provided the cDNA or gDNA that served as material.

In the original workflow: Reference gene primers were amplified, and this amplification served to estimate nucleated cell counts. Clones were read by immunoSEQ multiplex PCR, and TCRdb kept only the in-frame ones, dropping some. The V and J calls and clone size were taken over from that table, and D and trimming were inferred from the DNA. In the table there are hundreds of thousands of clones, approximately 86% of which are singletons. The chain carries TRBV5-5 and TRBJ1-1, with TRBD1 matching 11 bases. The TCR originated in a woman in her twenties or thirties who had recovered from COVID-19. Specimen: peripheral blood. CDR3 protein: CASHGQGAIGTFF. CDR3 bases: TGTGCCAGCCACGGACAGGGGGCGATCGGTACTTTCTTT.